These T cell receptor beta chains were read from a single sample in a study of CD8+CD57+ T cells in acquired aplastic anemia. TCRdb reprocessed the reads via MiXCR and lists one record per CDR3 protein. The sample includes a few hundred thousand distinct CDR3 sequences, about three fifths of them seen just once. The material sequenced was sorted CD4+, CD8+, or CD8+CD57+ T cells (not recorded which) from PBMCs. Every receptor here comes from a human donor with aplastic anemia. The CDR3 runs from the conserved cysteine through the conserved F or W. The order of the fields is V gene, D gene, clone size, J gene, CDR3 protein, CDR3 DNA. D genes are given only for firm matches. For some rows the clone size is stated as once, few or many, or as a class when expanded; others skip it.

TRBV19	TRBD2	-	TRBJ2-1	CASSIAGRAFNEQFF	TGTGCCAGTAGTATAGCCGGGAGGGCCTTCAATGAGCAGTTCTTC
TRBV15	TRBD2	-	TRBJ2-7	CATSRDETSGKLYEQYF	TGTGCCACCAGCAGAGACGAGACTAGCGGGAAACTATACGAGCAGTACTTC
TRBV2	-	-	TRBJ2-6	CASNFRHRRAGANVLTF	TGTGCCTCGAACTTTCGGCATAGGAGGGCTGGGGCCAACGTCCTGACTTTC
TRBV12-3/TRBV12-4	TRBD2	many	TRBJ2-1	CASSLGQLAGGPTEQFF	TGTGCCAGCAGTTTAGGCCAGCTAGCGGGGGGGCCCACTGAGCAGTTCTTC
TRBV6-5	TRBD1	many	TRBJ2-2	CASSYSRQGAINGELFF	TGTGCCAGCAGTTACTCGAGGCAGGGGGCAATTAACGGGGAGCTGTTTTTT
TRBV20-1	-	-	TRBJ1-4	CSARVATNEKLFF	TGCAGTGCTAGAGTTGCAACTAATGAAAAACTGTTTTTT
TRBV7-3	TRBD1	once	TRBJ2-6	CASSMDRGTVLTF	TGTGCCAGCAGCATGGACAGGGGGACCGTCCTGACTTTC
TRBV29-1	-	-	TRBJ1-4	CSVVQNEKLFF	TGCAGCGTTGTACAGAATGAAAAACTGTTTTTT
TRBV15	-	-	TRBJ2-1	CATSNRRAEQFF	TGTGCCACCAGCAACCGACGGGCGGAGCAGTTCTTC
TRBV5-1	-	-	TRBJ1-2	CASSSNSGQIGYGYTF	TGCGCCAGCAGCTCTAATTCCGGTCAAATCGGGTATGGCTACACCTTC
TRBV24-1	-	-	TRBJ2-1	CATSDGPRQFF	TGTGCCACCAGTGACGGCCCTCGGCAGTTCTTC
TRBV12-3/TRBV12-4	TRBD2	many	TRBJ2-4	CASSRGGAKNIQYF	TGTGCCAGCAGTCGCGGGGGGGCCAAAAACATTCAGTACTTC
TRBV25-1	TRBD2	many	TRBJ2-5	CASSRLAGAPSFETQYF	TGTGCCAGCAGTCGGCTAGCGGGGGCGCCGAGTTTCGAGACCCAGTACTTC
TRBV14	-	-	TRBJ1-2	CASSQDQGSGYTF	TGTGCCAGCAGCCAAGATCAGGGAAGCGGCTACACCTTC
TRBV7-9	-	many	TRBJ2-3	CASSQPERGDTQYF	TGTGCCAGCAGCCAACCGGAGAGGGGGGATACGCAGTATTTT
TRBV6-1	-	-	TRBJ2-7	CATLDGGEQYF	TGTGCCACCCTGGACGGAGGCGAGCAGTACTTC
TRBV13	-	many	TRBJ2-7	CASSLSGSFYEQYF	TGTGCCAGCAGCTTATCGGGGAGCTTCTACGAGCAGTACTTC
TRBV5-1	TRBD2	-	TRBJ2-3	CASSSTGTSVDEQYF	TGCGCCAGCAGCTCGACCGGGACTAGCGTAGATGAGCAGTATTTT
TRBV7-6	-	many	TRBJ2-7	CASSLTDDLSYEQYF	TGTGCCAGCAGCTTAACGGATGACCTCTCCTACGAGCAGTACTTC
TRBV4-3	-	-	TRBJ2-7	CASSQSAGAIGYEQYF	TGCGCCAGCAGCCAATCGGCGGGGGCAATAGGGTACGAGCAGTACTTC
TRBV11-3	TRBD2	many	TRBJ2-3	CASSPGLAGVGTDTQYF	TGTGCCAGCAGTCCCGGACTAGCGGGAGTTGGCACAGATACGCAGTATTTT
TRBV20-1	-	few	TRBJ2-1	CSAGTGTRSYNEQFF	TGCAGTGCTGGGACCGGGACGAGATCCTACAATGAGCAGTTCTTC
TRBV7-6	TRBD1	-	TRBJ2-5	CASGSWTGAQETQCF	TGTGCCAGCGGCTCTTGGACAGGGGCCCAAGAGACCCAGTGCTTC
TRBV10-3	-	-	TRBJ1-1	CAISSQGGGTEAFF	TGTGCCATCAGCTCCCAGGGTGGAGGGACTGAAGCTTTCTTT
TRBV20-1	-	-	TRBJ1-3	CSASLGGNTIYF	TGCAGTGCTAGCCTCGGAGGAAACACCATATATTTT
TRBV5-1	-	many	TRBJ2-5	CASSVPGEETQYF	TGCGCCAGCAGCGTCCCAGGTGAAGAGACCCAGTACTTC
TRBV11-2	-	many	TRBJ1-5	CASSLDLTNQPQHF	TGTGCCAGCAGCTTAGATCTAACCAATCAGCCCCAGCATTTT
TRBV11-3	-	few	TRBJ2-5	CASSFTRGSETQYF	TGTGCCAGCAGCTTCACGAGAGGCTCTGAGACCCAGTACTTC
TRBV2	TRBD2	-	TRBJ2-3	CASRRGTSGNTQYF	TGTGCCAGCAGGAGGGGGACTAGCGGAAATACGCAGTATTTT
TRBV7-9	-	many	TRBJ1-3	CASSFGGDRPSTLGF	-
TRBV5-8	-	many	TRBJ2-7	CASRHDSYEQYF	TGTGCCAGCAGACATGACAGCTACGAGCAGTACTTC
TRBV2	TRBD1	-	TRBJ1-2	CASSEARGQGSVRRSDGYAF	TGTGCCAGCAGTGAAGCTCGTGGACAGGGAAGCGTCCGTCGGTCGGATGGCTACGCCTTC
TRBV7-9	-	-	TRBJ1-5	CASSLVGYSNQPQHF	TGCGCCAGCAGCTTGGTGGGGTATAGCAATCAGCCCCAGCATTTT
TRBV20-1	-	-	TRBJ2-7	CSARPADSYEQYF	TGCAGTGCTAGACCAGCAGACTCCTACGAGCAGTACTTC
TRBV7-8	-	-	TRBJ2-5	CASSLWREVGETQYF	TGTGCCAGCAGCTTATGGAGGGAAGTTGGAGAGACCCAGTACTTC
TRBV3-1	TRBD1	-	TRBJ2-4	CASSQGWGQFGKNIQYF	TGTGCCAGCAGCCAAGGATGGGGACAGTTTGGCAAAAACATTCAGTACTTC
TRBV7-9	TRBD1	-	TRBJ2-5	CASSSGGDPQETQYF	TGTGCCAGCAGTTCAGGGGGAGACCCTCAAGAGACCCAGTACTTC